Described below is a single T cell receptor (beta chain) sequence and its context. Its antigen is unidentified. At one end the junction does not follow the germline gene, possibly because of a read error. The germline V gene encodes CDR1 LNHNV and CDR2 YYDKDF (reference sequence). This CDR3 is built from 14 residues. This specimen comes from a study of T cells in Graves' hyperthyroidism and ophthalmopathy. Study outcomes and limitations: From stable hyperthyroidism, ophthalmopathy was set apart by a 13 V-J model. Ophthalmopathy was identified by the model a median approximately 6.9 months ahead of onset.

A patient was excluded if there was uncontrolled infection, other autoimmune disease, pregnancy or lactation. Diagnostic decisions used clinical symptoms, serum thyroxine and TRAb, thyroid ultrasound and orbital computed tomography. What was amplified from RNA transcripts were TCR beta CDR3 regions. The TCR CDR3 was amplified in a first-round RT-PCR using the HTBI primer set. TCRdb processed the multiplex PCR reads anew with MiXCR; each CDR3 protein has one entry. The sample yields around 620,000 distinct CDR3 sequences, 46% seen once. This TCR derives from an adult woman with Graves' disease, either hyperthyroidism or ophthalmopathy (not recorded which). This chain joins TRBV15 and TRBJ1-3; D is uncertain. Material for sequencing was peripheral blood or thyroid tissue (not recorded which). The CDR3 loop reads CATSREAAGPSVLF. The DNA for the CDR3 is TGTGCCACCAGCAGAGAAGCGGCAGGACCTTCAGTCCTATTT.